The 18 T cell receptor beta chains below all came from one sample that was sequenced in a study of blood T cells in healthy people across ages. The second PCR ran about 6 to 11 cycles with a sample-barcoded 5' primer and J-beta primers. TCRdb fed the 5' RACE reads into MiXCR, producing one record per CDR3 protein. The sample holds roughly 1,800,000 distinct CDR3 sequences, 40% to 55% seen once. Sequencing used blood. All receptors derive from a woman between 40 and 50 years old in good health.

The chain couples TRBV27 to TRBJ2-5; D ambiguous. Trimming cost V 5 bases and J 5 bases, with 15 bases left between them. CDR3 length: 14 amino acids. Germline-derived CDR1 and CDR2 are MNHEY and SMNVEV (reference sequence). The CDR3 reads CASSPRRVGETQYF. CDR3 sequence (DNA): TGTGCCAGCAGTCCCCGAAGGGTAGGGGAGACCCAGTACTTC.

This clonotype was counted a few times. The chain combines TRBV24-1 with TRBJ2-1; TRBD2 matches 7 bases. CDR1 is KGHDR, CDR2 SFDVKD, per germline. This CDR3 has 13 residues. Trimming at V came to 9 bases and at J to 7 bases, leaving 8 bases not matched to a gene. The CDR3: CATGGVRRNEQFF. The CDR3 nucleotides read TGTGCCACCGGGGGGGTCCGTAGGAATGAGCAGTTCTTC.

This clonotype has only a few counts. CDR3 amino acids: CASSQQMEETQYF. CDR3 in DNA: TGCGCCAGCAGCCAACAGATGGAAGAGACCCAGTACTTC. The chain has TRBV4-3 and TRBJ2-5; no definite D call. Germline assignment: CDR1 LGHNA and CDR2 YSLEER. The V end lost 2 bases, the J end lost 3 bases, and 7 bases lay between the germline ends. This CDR3 region has 13 residues.

This clonotype came up once. This chain joins TRBV5-1 and TRBJ2-5; TRBD2 matches 7 bases. V gave up 4 bases and J gave up 4 bases; unmatched junction bases: 13. The CDR3 covers 16 residues. Germline CDR1 is SGHRS and CDR2 is YFSETQ. Here the CDR3 reads CASSLLGGGLRETQYF. As DNA, the CDR3 is TGCGCCAGCAGCCTGCTGGGCGGGGGATTACGAGAGACCCAGTACTTC.

The chain combines TRBV5-1 with TRBJ2-3, with D tentatively TRBD2 (7 bases). The CDR3 consists of 16 residues. Per the germline V gene, CDR1 is SGHRS and CDR2 is YFSETQ. The germline V and J ends were trimmed by 0 bases and 5 bases, with 16 bases remaining between them. The DNA for the CDR3 is TGCGCCAGCAGCTTGGGGGACTACCGAGGGGGAGATACGCAGTATTTT. Protein product: CASSLGDYRGGDTQYF.

The genes are TRBV6-5 and TRBJ2-5, with D perhaps TRBD1 (6 bases). Trimming took off 2 bases at V and 5 bases at J, with 15 bases between the two ends. The CDR3 runs to 15 residues. Germline V gene sequence: CDR1 MNHEY, CDR2 SVGAGI. The CDR3 nucleotides are TGTGCCAGCAGTTACCAGGGGAAATTGCGGGAGACCCAGTACTTC. Its translation is CASSYQGKLRETQYF.

The gene calls are TRBV20-1 and TRBJ2-3; D may be TRBD2 (5 bases). From germline, CDR1 is DFQATT and CDR2 SNEGSKA (reference sequence). Trimming shortened V by 6 bases and J by 4 bases, and 14 bases separated the two germline ends. The CDR3 is 13 amino acids. The chain's CDR3 is CSAPEDWADTQYF. Written as DNA, the CDR3 is TGCAGTGCCCCGGAGGACTGGGCAGATACGCAGTATTTT.

V and J are TRBV3-1 and TRBJ2-7, with 9 bases fitting TRBD1. Germline values: CDR1 LGHDT, CDR2 YNNKEL (reference sequence). The CDR3 loop spans 15 amino acids. The V gene end was trimmed by 1 base and the J gene end by 4 bases; junction bases not matched to a gene: 5. CDR3: CASSQGGTGIYEQYF. CDR3 coding DNA: TGTGCCAGCAGCCAAGGCGGGACAGGGATTTACGAGCAGTACTTC.

This clonotype was seen a handful of times. J is TRBJ2-3 and V is TRBV5-1; 8 bases line up with TRBD2. Germline CDR1 SGHRS, CDR2 YFSETQ. The CDR3 has 19 residues. J was trimmed by 1 base and V by 0 bases; bases with no gene match: 13. For the CDR3, the DNA is TGCGCCAGCAGCTTGGAGGCGGGGGGCACCAGGCGTGGCACAGATACGCAGTATTTT. Encoded protein: CASSLEAGGTRRGTDTQYF.

The rearrangement uses TRBV7-8 and TRBJ1-4; 7 nucleotides align to TRBD1. CDR3 length: 16 amino acids. CDR1 SGHVS and CDR2 FQNEAQ come from the germline V gene. Trimming took 2 bases from V and 2 from J; bases not matched to a gene: 5. CDR3 nucleotides: TGTGCCAGCAGCTTATCCCGGGACAGCACTAATGAAAAACTGTTTTTT. This sequence encodes CASSLSRDSTNEKLFF.

A few counts support this clonotype. The rearrangement links TRBV4-3 to TRBJ2-1; a weak D match, TRBD2 (6 bases). This CDR3 contains 13 residues. From germline, CDR1 is LGHNA and CDR2 YSLEER. Trimming left V 0 bases short and J 15 bases short, with 15 bases between. DNA for the CDR3: TGCGCCAGCAGCCAAGATGCGGCGGGGTACACGTTCTTC. It codes for CASSQDAAGYTFF.

This clonotype has just one count. The chain carries TRBV4-2 and TRBJ1-2; a weak D match, TRBD1 (5 bases). The germline gives CDR1 LGHNA, CDR2 YNFKEQ. V gave up 0 bases and J gave up 4 bases, with 18 bases separating them. The CDR3 loop spans 17 amino acids. The CDR3 protein is CASSQDGGPPRLYGYTF. The CDR3 bases are TGTGCCAGCAGCCAAGATGGGGGACCGCCCCGACTCTATGGCTACACCTTC.

This clonotype was counted between two and nine times. CDR3 DNA sequence: TGTGCCAGCAGTTTCCCCGGACTAGCGGAGCCGAGTCGGACGCAGTATTTT. The encoded protein is CASSFPGLAEPSRTQYF. This sequence joins TRBV12-3 or TRBV12-4 and TRBJ2-3, with TRBD2 matching over 10 bases. The CDR3 consists of 17 residues. After removal of 3 bases from V and 9 bases from J, the junction contained 15 bases not matched to a gene.

Concerning this clonotype itself: A much larger clone differs from this one at a single base, so this may be a read error. This rearrangement joins TRBV6-2 or TRBV6-3 to TRBJ2-7; D remains unclear. Looked up from germline, CDR1 is MNHEY and CDR2 is SVGEGT. Trimming left V 5 bases short and J 6 bases short, with 11 bases between. This CDR3 contains 12 residues. The CDR3 bases are TGTGCCAGCAGTCCCCAGAATTTCGAGCAGTACTTC. This encodes CASSPQNFEQYF.

The CDR3 nucleotides are TGTGCCAGCAGCTTAAAGACTAGCGGGGGGAATGGAGATACGCAGTATTTT. Its translation: CASSLKTSGGNGDTQYF. The rearrangement links TRBV5-5 to TRBJ2-3, with TRBD2 identical over 13 bases. V was clipped by 2 bases and J by 5 bases; unmatched bases: 8. The CDR3 is 17 residues long. Germline CDR1 is SGHKS and CDR2 is YYEKEE (reference sequence).

The chain employs TRBV2 and TRBJ2-5; unclear D gene. The CDR3 contains 14 residues. Germline CDR1 and CDR2: SNHLY and FYNNEI. The V end was cut by 7 bases, the J end by 11 bases, with 23 bases between. For the CDR3, the DNA is TGTGCCAGCAAACCGAGGCAGGAAACTGGTCCTCAGTACTTC. Protein: CASKPRQETGPQYF.

This clonotype appeared a few times. CDR3 bases: TGTGCCAGCAGCCCCGGGACCGCCTACAATGAGCAGTACTTC. Protein product: CASSPGTAYNEQYF. The chain joins TRBV9 to TRBJ2-7; D is tentatively TRBD1 or TRBD2 (5 bases each). CDR1 and CDR2 (germline): SGDLS, YYNGEE. Trimming removed 4 bases at V and 7 bases at J, with 18 bases between. This CDR3 comprises 14 residues. Full variable domain (missing parts from reference TRBV9 and TRBJ2-7): DSGVTQTPKHLITATGQRVTLRCSPRSGDLSVYWYQQSLDQGLQFLIQYYNGEERAKGNILERFSAQQFPDLHSELNLSSLELGDSALYFCASSPGTAYNEQYFGPGTRLTVT.

The chain links TRBV20-1 to TRBJ2-5; 7 bases align to TRBD2. The CDR3 extends over 16 amino acids. V dropped 3 bases and J dropped 2; count of bases not matched to a gene: 12. Germline CDR1 DFQATT, CDR2 SNEGSKA (reference sequence). The CDR3 here is CSASPTSGVSQETQYF. The CDR3, as DNA: TGCAGTGCTAGTCCCACAAGCGGGGTCAGTCAAGAGACCCAGTACTTC.